The source of this T cell receptor beta chain is a study of blood T cell repertoires in COVID-19. Study at large: Sample material is recorded as cDNA or gDNA derived from T cells, B-cell-depleted T cells, or PBMCs.

The V and J ends lost 4 bases and 0 bases respectively, with 7 bases between them. Germline-derived CDR1 and CDR2 are SGHTA and FQGNSA. This CDR3 spans 14 amino acids. Per the authors' pipeline: Estimation of nucleated cell counts was performed using reference gene primer amplification. The protocol was immunoSEQ multiplex PCR, while the TCRdb copy is restricted to in-frame clones and leaves out a portion. D and trimming were read from the DNA, whereas the V and J calls and clone size are those reported in that table. The sample records 45,000 to 50,000 clones, under 85% being singletons. The TCR comes from an older man in a cohort sampled during active COVID-19. The chain joins TRBV7-2 to TRBJ1-5; possible D gene TRBD1, 5 bases. The sequenced sample consisted of peripheral blood. The CDR3, as DNA: TGTGCCAGCAGCTCGACAGATAGCAATCAGCCCCAGCATTTT. Its translation: CASSSTDSNQPQHF.